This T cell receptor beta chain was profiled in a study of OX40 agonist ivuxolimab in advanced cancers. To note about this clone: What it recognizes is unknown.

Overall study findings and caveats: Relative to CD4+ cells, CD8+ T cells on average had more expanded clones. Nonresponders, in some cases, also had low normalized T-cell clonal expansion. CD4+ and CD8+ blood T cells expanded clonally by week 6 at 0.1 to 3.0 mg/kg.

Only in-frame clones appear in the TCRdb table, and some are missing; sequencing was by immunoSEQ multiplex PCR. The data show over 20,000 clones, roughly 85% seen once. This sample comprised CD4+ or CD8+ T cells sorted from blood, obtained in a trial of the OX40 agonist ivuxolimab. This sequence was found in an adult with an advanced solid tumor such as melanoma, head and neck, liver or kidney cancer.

The CDR3 bases are TGTGCCAGCAGCTTAAGCGGGGCTAATGAAAAACTGTTTTTT. It specifies CASSLSGANEKLFF. The V call is TRBV7-2, the J call TRBJ1-4; no reliable D call. Germline loops: CDR1 SGHTA, CDR2 FQGNSA. Trimming pared 2 bases from V and 3 bases from J, leaving 7 bases between. The length of the CDR3 is 14 residues.